This passage covers 27 T cell receptor beta chains from one sample sequenced in a study of Tregs in tolerant kidney transplant recipients. Generated by immunoSEQ multiplex PCR, the TCRdb table keeps only in-frame clones and is missing some. The repertoire table contains 30,000 to 35,000 clones. The sample here was CD8+ T cells from blood, taken before the transplant. The receptors derive from a human donor who received a combined kidney and bone marrow transplant.

As concerns this clone: The read finishes 3 residues shy of the CDR3 end, and the germline J gene is used to complete it. The chain couples TRBV13 to TRBJ2-3; D not resolved. The CDR3 loop spans 12 amino acids. V lost 3 bases and J 5 bases, leaving 6 bases between the germline ends. Germline V gene data show CDR1 as PRHDT and CDR2 as FYEKMQ (reference sequence). The part of the CDR3 DNA that was read is TGTGCCAGCAGCTTTAGACTAGATACG. Its protein product is CASSFRLDT. The full CDR3 sequence reads CASSFRLDTQYF.

Partial CDR3 DNA: TGTGCCAGCTCACCCTTACAGGGGGACACCGGGGAG. Residues: CASSPLQGDTGE. The whole CDR3 region reads CASSPLQGDTGELFF. J is TRBJ2-2 and V is TRBV18; 8 nucleotides align to TRBD1. With the read ending 3 residues before the CDR3 end, the germline J gene is used to fill in that end. J gave up 3 bases and V 3 bases, and 3 bases lay outside the gene matches. This CDR3 contains 15 residues. Germline CDR1 is KGHSH and CDR2 is LQKENI.

Note on this clone: The observed sequence ends 3 residues before the CDR3 terminus, with the missing tail filled in from the germline J gene. J is TRBJ1-1 and V is TRBV6-1; TRBD1 is a possible D gene (6 bases). The CDR3 consists of 13 residues. Germline V gene lookup returns CDR1 MNHNS and CDR2 SASEGT. CDR3 protein: CASSEGTQVGAFF. The CDR3 bases that were read are TGTGCCAGCAGTGAGGGGACACAGGTCGGA.

As to this clone: The read terminates 3 residues ahead of where the CDR3 ends, so the germline J gene completes it. The rearrangement links TRBV19 to TRBJ2-2, with 9 bases that match TRBD1. Germline V gene sequence: CDR1 LNHDA, CDR2 SQIVND (reference sequence). V lost 6 bases to trimming and J lost 5 bases; unmatched junction nucleotides: 10. This CDR3 is built from 16 residues. Here the CDR3 reads CASRPTGGGRTGELFF. The DNA read from the CDR3 is TGTGCCAGTAGGCCCACAGGGGGCGGAAGGACCGGGGAG.

A remark on this clone: The read ends 3 residues early relative to the CDR3; the germline J gene fills the gap. V and J are TRBV6-2 or TRBV6-3 and TRBJ2-1; 9 nucleotides agree with TRBD2. CDR1 MNHEY and CDR2 SVGEGT come from the germline V gene. The CDR3 consists of 15 residues. V dropped 7 bases and J dropped 9; count of bases not matched to a gene: 13. CDR3 sequence reads: CASTPWRGGHGEQFF. The sequenced part of the CDR3 DNA is TGTGCCAGCACCCCCTGGCGGGGGGGCCATGGTGAG.

Note on this clone: The read falls 3 residues short of the CDR3 end, and the missing part is taken from the germline J gene. The chain carries TRBV6-2 or TRBV6-3 and TRBJ2-1; D might be TRBD2 (6 bases). The V gene lost 7 bases and the J gene lost 7 bases, with 14 bases spanning the gap. CDR3 size: 13 residues. Looked up from germline, CDR1 is MNHEY and CDR2 is SVGEGT. The CDR3 DNA, read in part, is TGTGCCAGCACGGGCGGGAATCTGAATGAG. Translation: CASTGGNLNE. The full CDR3 protein reads CASTGGNLNEQFF.

Notes on this clone: Read sequence stops 3 residues before the CDR3 end, and the germline J gene provides the missing end. V and J are TRBV5-6 and TRBJ1-3; TRBD1 matches at 9 bases. CDR1 SGHDT and CDR2 YYEEEE come from the germline V gene. The CDR3 sequence is 14 residues long. The V and J ends lost 3 bases and 7 bases, in that order; junction bases with no gene match: 5. CDR3 bases read: TGTGCCAGCAGCTGGGGACAGGGAACGAACACC. Translated, it gives CASSWGQGTNT. The whole CDR3 protein reads CASSWGQGTNTIYF.

In regard to this clone: The read halts 3 residues ahead of the CDR3 end, with the missing end drawn from the germline J gene. The chain uses TRBV2 and TRBJ1-1, with D hard to call. The CDR3 is 12 residues long. V was trimmed by 8 bases and J by 6 bases, leaving 13 bases between them. The germline gives CDR1 SNHLY, CDR2 FYNNEI. The CDR3 DNA, read in part, is TGTGCCAGCGTGGGCCGAAGGCCTGAA. Protein product: CASVGRRPE. The full CDR3 protein is CASVGRRPEAFF. The full variable domain, with the rest looked up from reference TRBV2 and TRBJ1-1, is EPEVTQTPSHQVTQMGQEVILRCVPISNHLYFYWYRQILGQKVEFLVSFYNNEISEKSEIFDDQFSVERPDGSNFTLKIRSTKLEDSAMYFCASVGRRPEAFFGQGTRLTVV.

In regard to this clone: The read is 3 residues too short to cover the CDR3 end, so that end is filled in from the germline J gene. V is TRBV7-9 and J is TRBJ2-1, with D unresolved. This CDR3 has 15 residues. Germline loops: CDR1 SEHNR, CDR2 FQNEAQ (reference sequence). V was cut by 5 bases and J by 4 bases, with 15 bases left in between. CDR3 DNA, as far as it was read: TGTGCCAGCAGCCAAGTTATGTTAGCATACAATGAG. Encoded protein: CASSQVMLAYNE. The entire CDR3 is CASSQVMLAYNEQFF.

Notes on this clone: The CDR3 extends 3 residues past the end of the read, so its final part is completed from the germline J gene. The chain is built from TRBV10-2 and TRBJ2-3; 8 nucleotides match TRBD2. Germline-derived CDR1 and CDR2 are WSHSY and SAAADI. The V gene end was trimmed by 5 bases and the J gene end by 2 bases; junction bases not matched to a gene: 15. The CDR3 runs to 18 residues. The CDR3 loop reads CASSQGLDETLFTDTQYF. Incomplete CDR3 DNA: TGCGCCAGCAGTCAGGGACTAGACGAGACGTTATTCACAGATACG.

The part of the CDR3 DNA that was read is TGTGCCAGCAGCTTAGAGGGTAACACTGAA. It yields the protein CASSLEGNTE. The whole CDR3 protein is CASSLEGNTEAFF. The chain joins TRBV13 to TRBJ1-1, with D unclear. The read ends 3 residues shy of where the CDR3 ends; the end is completed using the germline J gene. The V end was cut by 1 base, the J end by 2 bases, with 5 bases between. This CDR3 is built from 13 residues. The V gene's germline CDR1 is PRHDT and CDR2 FYEKMQ (reference sequence).

CDR3 DNA, as far as it was read: TGTGCCAGGGCGGGACAGGGCACAGATACG. As protein: CARAGQGTDT. The entire CDR3 reads CARAGQGTDTQYF. The chain joins TRBV2 to TRBJ2-3, with 8 bases matching TRBD1. The read gets to within 3 residues of the CDR3 end, and the germline J gene fills in the rest. CDR1 and CDR2 (germline): SNHLY, FYNNEI. With V trimmed by 9 bases and J by 1 base, 3 bases remained unmatched. This CDR3 comprises 13 residues.

As for this clone: The read falls 3 residues short of the CDR3 end, and the missing part is taken from the germline J gene. This rearrangement joins TRBV2 to TRBJ1-1, with 9 nucleotides matching TRBD1. The CDR3 length is 11 residues. The germline CDR1 and CDR2 sequences are SNHLY and FYNNEI. The CDR3 bases that were read are TGTGCCAGCGGGACAGGGCTAGAA. It specifies CASGTGLE. The entire CDR3 protein reads CASGTGLEAFF.

Notes on this clone: The read ends 3 residues before the CDR3 terminus; that terminus is restored from the germline J gene. The rearrangement joins TRBV19 to TRBJ1-2, with 11 bases that match TRBD1. CDR3 length: 13 residues. Germline CDR1 reads LNHDA; CDR2 reads SQIVND (reference sequence). The CDR3 spells CASRTGGADTYTF. The CDR3 bases that were read are TGTGCCAGTCGGACAGGGGGCGCGGATACG. Full variable domain (outside the CDR3, taken from reference TRBV19 and TRBJ1-2): DGGITQSPKYLFRKEGQNVTLSCEQNLNHDAMYWYRQDPGQGLRLIYYSQIVNDFQKGDIAEGYSVSREKKESFPLTVTSAQKNPTAFYLCASRTGGADTYTFGSGTRLTVV.

Note on this clone: The CDR3 end is not reached by the read, which stops 3 residues before it; the germline J gene fills it in. The rearrangement joins TRBV19 to TRBJ2-7, with D perhaps matching TRBD1 (6 bases). V shed 5 bases and J shed 5 bases, with 22 bases lying between them. The CDR3 has 16 residues. Germline V lookup: CDR1 LNHDA, CDR2 SQIVND (reference sequence). The CDR3 bases that were read are TGTGCCAGTAGTTTCCTCGGTCCACAGGGTGACGACGAG. Protein sequence: CASSFLGPQGDDE. The entire CDR3 reads CASSFLGPQGDDEQYF.

As concerns this clone: The missing CDR3 end, 3 residues past where the read stops, is filled in from the germline J gene. V usage is TRBV6-2 or TRBV6-3 and J usage is TRBJ2-5; 7 nucleotides line up with TRBD2. V shed 2 bases and J 4 bases; nucleotides not matched to a gene: 10. The length of the CDR3 is 16 residues. Germline V gene data show CDR1 as MNHEY and CDR2 as SVGEGT. CDR3 bases read: TGTGCCAGCAGTTACAGGAGCGGGGTGAGGGGAGAGACC. Translation gives CASSYRSGVRGET. The whole CDR3 reads CASSYRSGVRGETQYF.

Regarding this clone: The sequence runs out 3 residues before the end of the CDR3; the remainder is reconstructed from the germline J gene. The gene calls are TRBV29-1 and TRBJ2-7; 7 bases are a match to TRBD2. Germline V gives CDR1 SQVTM, CDR2 ANQGSEA. The trim removed 3 bases at V and 3 bases at J, leaving 8 bases unmatched. CDR3 length: 14 amino acids. The DNA read from the CDR3 is TGCAGCGTTGAGTCTGGCGGGGGAGACTACGAG. This codes for CSVESGGGDYE. The full CDR3 protein is CSVESGGGDYEQYF.

To note about this clone: The read falls 3 residues short of the CDR3 end, and the missing part is taken from the germline J gene. The V call is TRBV5-5, the J call TRBJ2-6, with no clear D. Trimming cost V 5 bases and J 4 bases, with 10 bases left between them. Germline CDR1 SGHKS, CDR2 YYEKEE (reference sequence). This CDR3 is 14 amino acids long. The part of the CDR3 DNA that was read is TGTGCCAGCAGTTTTTTCTTGGGGGCCAACGTC. It translates to CASSFFLGANV. The whole CDR3 reads CASSFFLGANVLTF.

About this clone: Read coverage stops 3 residues before the CDR3 terminus; the germline J gene supplies the remainder. The J gene is TRBJ2-3, the V gene TRBV10-2, with D possibly matching TRBD1 (6 bases). This CDR3 is 14 amino acids long. The V end was cut by 3 bases, the J end by 4 bases, with 11 bases between. CDR1 and CDR2 from the germline V gene are WSHSY and SAAADI. The sequenced part of the CDR3 DNA is TGCGCCAGCAGTGACGGCAGGGGTCCAGATACG. Its translation is CASSDGRGPDT. In full, the CDR3 is CASSDGRGPDTQYF.

A word on this clone: The read ends 3 residues before the CDR3 terminus; that terminus is restored from the germline J gene. The chain couples TRBV5-6 to TRBJ2-7; weak D call: TRBD1 (6 bases). Germline lookup yields CDR1 SGHDT and CDR2 YYEEEE. The CDR3 runs to 14 residues. V lost 0 bases and J lost 3, with 10 bases in between. Here the CDR3 reads CASSLVGQSYEQYF. The sequenced part of the CDR3 DNA is TGTGCCAGCAGCTTGGTTGGACAGAGCTACGAG.

In the case of this clone: The missing CDR3 end, 3 residues past where the read stops, is filled in from the germline J gene. The chain uses TRBV5-4 and TRBJ2-3; 8 bases match TRBD1. There are 16 residues in the CDR3. Per the germline V gene, CDR1 is SGHNT and CDR2 is YYREEE (reference sequence). V shed 6 bases, J shed 6 bases, and the junction held 15 bases outside the gene matches. CDR3 loop: CASTFSVGQVADTQYF. The sequenced CDR3 bases are TGTGCCAGCACCTTCTCGGTGGGACAGGTTGCGGATACG.

About this clone itself: The DNA ends 3 residues before the CDR3 does, and the rest of the CDR3 is filled in from the germline J gene. V usage is TRBV7-9 and J usage is TRBJ2-3; no clear D. V dropped 6 bases and J dropped 0 bases, with 7 bases sitting between them. The CDR3 runs to 13 residues. CDR1 SEHNR and CDR2 FQNEAQ come from the germline V gene (reference sequence). The CDR3 region is CASRPGSTDTQYF. The CDR3 DNA, read in part, is TGTGCCAGCAGGCCCGGGAGCACAGATACG.

About this clone: The CDR3 end lies 3 residues beyond the end of the read and is filled in from the germline J gene. The gene calls are TRBV6-1 and TRBJ2-3, with 9 bases matching TRBD2. Germline V gene sequence: CDR1 MNHNS, CDR2 SASEGT. V was pared by 0 bases and J by 7 bases, with 11 bases of the junction left unmatched. The length of the CDR3 is 17 residues. The sequenced CDR3 bases are TGTGCCAGCAGTGAAGCCGCCGGGACTAGCCTCCCTTATACG. Its translation: CASSEAAGTSLPYT. In full, the CDR3 is CASSEAAGTSLPYTQYF.

On this clone itself: The sequenced fragment ends 3 residues before the CDR3 boundary, so the rest is inferred from the germline J gene. The chain links TRBV29-1 to TRBJ2-7; 13 positions agree with TRBD2. The junction had 5 bases not matched to a gene; V was cut back by 6 bases and J by 3 bases. The CDR3 consists of 14 residues. Germline V gene data show CDR1 as SQVTM and CDR2 as ANQGSEA. The CDR3 reads CSVVGTSGIYEQYF. Incomplete CDR3 DNA: TGCAGCGTGGTCGGGACTAGCGGGATCTACGAG.

On this clone itself: The CDR3 end falls 3 residues outside the read, so it is completed with the germline J gene. V gene TRBV18 combines with J gene TRBJ1-3, with D maybe TRBD1 (5 bases). The length of the CDR3 is 16 residues. From germline, CDR1 is KGHSH and CDR2 LQKENI. Trimming removed 2 bases from V and 3 bases from J, with 14 bases in between. CDR3 sequence reads: CASSPRRDSVGNTIYF. The CDR3 bases that were read are TGTGCCAGCTCACCAAGAAGGGACTCTGTTGGAAACACC.

On this clone itself: The read ends 3 residues before the CDR3 terminus; that terminus is restored from the germline J gene. The rearrangement joins TRBV7-2 to TRBJ1-2; D is ambiguous. CDR1 and CDR2 (germline): SGHTA, FQGNSA. The CDR3 length is 13 residues. The germline V and J ends were trimmed by 10 bases and 4 bases, with 16 bases remaining between them. The sequenced CDR3 bases are TGTGCCACCGAAGAGGGTGATTTCTATGGC. It translates to CATEEGDFYG. The CDR3 as a whole reads CATEEGDFYGYTF.

A note on this clone: The CDR3 extends 3 residues past the end of the read, so its final part is completed from the germline J gene. V is TRBV7-9 and J is TRBJ2-2; D unclear. The germline V gene encodes CDR1 SEHNR and CDR2 FQNEAQ (reference sequence). The CDR3 is made up of 11 amino acids. V gave up 5 bases and J gave up 9 bases, with 7 bases separating them. The covered CDR3 bases are TGTGCCAGCAGCGAAGGGTGGGAG. The encoded protein is CASSEGWE. The full-length CDR3 reads as CASSEGWELFF.